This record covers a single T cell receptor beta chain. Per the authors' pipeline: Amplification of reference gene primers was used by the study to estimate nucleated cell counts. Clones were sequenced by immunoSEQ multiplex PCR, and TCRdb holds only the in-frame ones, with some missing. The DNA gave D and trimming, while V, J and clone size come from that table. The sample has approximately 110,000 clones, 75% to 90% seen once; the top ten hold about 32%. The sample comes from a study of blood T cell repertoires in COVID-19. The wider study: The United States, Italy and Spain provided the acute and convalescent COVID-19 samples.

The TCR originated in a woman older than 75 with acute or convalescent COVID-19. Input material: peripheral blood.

CDR3 region: CASSPPAQANTEAFF. CDR3 in DNA: TGTGCCAGCTCACCACCCGCTCAAGCGAACACTGAAGCTTTCTTT. V usage is TRBV18 and J usage is TRBJ1-1, with D uncertain. Germline CDR1 and CDR2: KGHSH and LQKENI. The V end lost 0 bases, the J end lost 1 base, and 9 bases lay between the germline ends. The CDR3 covers 15 residues.